This T cell receptor (beta chain) was documented in a study of a mutant IDH1 vaccine in newly diagnosed glioma. With regard to this clone: The antigen is not known.

Sequencing was performed with immunoSEQ multiplex PCR; in TCRdb, only in-frame clones are kept and a portion is missing. The profile covers 70,000 to 90,000 clones, with around 90% appearing a single time and roughly 0.5% taken by the ten largest. Time point: week 5, during vaccination. What each vaccine dose contained was 300 ug of mutant IDH1 20-mer peptide, accompanied by topical imiquimod. The sequence was obtained from a woman aged 50 to 60 with glioma. The material sequenced was PBMCs, taken from a glioma patient whose treatment included an IDH1 peptide vaccine.

CDR3 sequence (DNA): TGTGCCAGCAGCTTTATGTCAGGGCCCGGGGAGCTGTTTTTT. Residues: CASSFMSGPGELFF. The chain couples TRBV7-2 to TRBJ2-2; possibly TRBD1 for D (5 bases). The CDR3 sequence is 14 residues long. Trimming stripped 3 bases from V and 6 bases from J, with 11 bases between. CDR1 is SGHTA, CDR2 FQGNSA, per germline.